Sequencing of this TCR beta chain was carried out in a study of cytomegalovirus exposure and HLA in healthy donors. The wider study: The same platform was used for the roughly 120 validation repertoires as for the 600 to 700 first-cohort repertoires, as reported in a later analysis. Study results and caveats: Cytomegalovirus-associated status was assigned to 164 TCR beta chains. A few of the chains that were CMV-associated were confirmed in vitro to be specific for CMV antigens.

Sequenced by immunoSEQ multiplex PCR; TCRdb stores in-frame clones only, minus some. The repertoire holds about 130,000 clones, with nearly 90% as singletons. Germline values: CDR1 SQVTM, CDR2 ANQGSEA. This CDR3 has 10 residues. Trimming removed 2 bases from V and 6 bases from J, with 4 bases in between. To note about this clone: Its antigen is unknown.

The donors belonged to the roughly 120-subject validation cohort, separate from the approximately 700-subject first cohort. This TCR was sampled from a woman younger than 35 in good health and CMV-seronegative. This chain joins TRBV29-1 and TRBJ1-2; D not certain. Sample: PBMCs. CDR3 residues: CSVESNGYTF. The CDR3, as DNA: TGCAGCGTTGAATCTAATGGCTACACCTTC.